This is a list of T cell receptor beta chains from one sample in a study of cytomegalovirus exposure and HLA in healthy donors. TCRdb keeps only in-frame clones here, not all; method: immunoSEQ multiplex PCR. The table lists about 98,000 clones, 75% to 85% of them singletons. Specimen: PBMCs. The receptors here all came from a man aged 18-30 years in good health and CMV-seropositive. CDR3s include the opening cysteine and the closing phenylalanine or tryptophan.

j_gene	v_gene	CDR3aa
TRBJ2-3	TRBV7-6	CASSFNLAQDTQYF
TRBJ2-5	TRBV7-8	CASSWIGLLETQYF
TRBJ2-5	TRBV7-7	CASSFALSETQYF
TRBJ2-5	TRBV6-5	CASTANGGTQYF
TRBJ2-5	TRBV13	CASSPIAFYNEGSQETQYF
TRBJ2-2	TRBV5-1	CASSPTGTGGLTGELFF
TRBJ1-3	TRBV6-1	CASSETGAGNTIYF
TRBJ1-2	TRBV6-6	CASSSGQGSGYTF
TRBJ1-2	TRBV27	CASSSQGQGYLLNYGYTF
TRBJ2-2	TRBV9	CASSVLSGGASNTGELFF
TRBJ1-1	TRBV29-1	CSVEGQGASTEAFF
TRBJ1-1	TRBV19	CASTPTGGGSTEAFF
TRBJ2-2	TRBV5-4	CASSLQGLGTGELFF
TRBJ2-2	TRBV19	CASSDGTINTGELFF
TRBJ2-3	TRBV5-8	CASSLRHRGYGTDTQYF
TRBJ2-1	TRBV5-1	CASSSGLGLGTGNNEQFF
TRBJ1-2	TRBV6-1	CASSLWTGDGYTF
TRBJ2-7	TRBV11-3	CASSKGGGSYEQYF
TRBJ1-1	TRBV4-1	CASSRDRDEAFF
TRBJ2-1	TRBV9	CASSTLSGQIYNEQFF
TRBJ1-1	TRBV6-1	CASSGHPGLNTEAFF
TRBJ2-6	TRBV11-2	CASSKPGQGQSVLTF
TRBJ2-5	TRBV7-8	CASSLGGFSETQYF
TRBJ2-5	TRBV13	CASSLTAGKETQYF
TRBJ1-2	TRBV6-1	CASSERGEDRFFSSGYTF
TRBJ2-7	TRBV28	CASSLRRGQGEQYF
TRBJ1-5	TRBV4-1	CASSQDWDTPTYSNQPQHF
TRBJ2-1	TRBV9	CASSVGGRSDNEQFF
TRBJ2-7	TRBV28	CASRWGGSYEQYF
TRBJ1-4	TRBV2	CASSEGGHNEKLFF
TRBJ2-7	TRBV4-2	CASSPVSSGGLSYEQYF
TRBJ2-7	TRBV28	CATSSPGGRYEQYF
TRBJ1-2	TRBV28	CASSSGTGGFYGYTF
TRBJ2-2	TRBV6-6	CASNRDRLTGELFF
TRBJ2-7	TRBV5-6	CASSLAQGANLEQYF
TRBJ2-3	TRBV6-4	CASSDSTSGGADTQYF
TRBJ1-1	TRBV25-1	CASSVGGQNTEAFF
TRBJ1-1	TRBV7-9	CASSLSGRDWRNTEAFF
TRBJ2-7	TRBV4-1	CASSQISGGPSYEQYF
TRBJ1-2	TRBV6-1	CASSDAGYGYTF
TRBJ2-7	TRBV5-1	CASSWDRTYEQYF
TRBJ2-7	TRBV5-1	CARVPGQGFYEQYF
TRBJ2-1	TRBV28	CASSLFVGTSVTRNEQFF
TRBJ2-7	TRBV7-9	CASSLYSEQYF
TRBJ2-3	TRBV18	CASSPPQVAGGPVRQYF
TRBJ1-1	TRBV2	CASSDPRGNGGENTEAFF
TRBJ2-5	TRBV6-6	CASSYRESKETQYF
TRBJ1-1	TRBV5-4	CASSPGAGGRDTEAFF